The entry below describes one T cell receptor (beta chain). Its antigen is as yet unknown. This specimen belongs to a study of vaccination and CD4 T cells after COVID-19. Background on the study: Cells were stimulated with overlapping spike peptides from SARS-CoV-2, HCoV-NL63, HCoV-OC43 and HCoV-229E.

Noted treatment: roughly ten-day PBMC culture with coronavirus spike peptide pools or control peptides (ViraFEST assay). Half the medium was replaced with fresh IL-2 medium on days 3 and 7. The CDR3 covers 17 residues. Germline CDR1 and CDR2: ENHRY and SYGVKD. The J segment lost 0 bases and the V segment lost 2 bases, leaving 3 bases of the junction unmatched. General study findings and limits: Spike mono-reactivity was found in 304 of 307 vaccine-specific clones from convalescent patients.

Cultured CD4+ T cell DNA was sequenced using the Oncomine TCR Beta short-read assay. Each CDR3 protein gets one entry after TCRdb re-called the PCR reads with MiXCR. The sample contains roughly 20,000 distinct CDR3 sequences, 35% to 55% of which appear only once. The sequencing here drew on CD4+ T cells from blood, cultured in vitro, taken after SARS-CoV-2 vaccination. The sequence was obtained from a human donor who had recovered from COVID-19. The chain couples TRBV10-3 to TRBJ2-4; TRBD2 matches at 11 bases. CDR3 amino acids: CAISESGLAGAKNIQYF. CDR3 coding DNA: TGTGCCATCAGTGAGAGCGGACTAGCGGGAGCCAAAAACATTCAGTACTTC.